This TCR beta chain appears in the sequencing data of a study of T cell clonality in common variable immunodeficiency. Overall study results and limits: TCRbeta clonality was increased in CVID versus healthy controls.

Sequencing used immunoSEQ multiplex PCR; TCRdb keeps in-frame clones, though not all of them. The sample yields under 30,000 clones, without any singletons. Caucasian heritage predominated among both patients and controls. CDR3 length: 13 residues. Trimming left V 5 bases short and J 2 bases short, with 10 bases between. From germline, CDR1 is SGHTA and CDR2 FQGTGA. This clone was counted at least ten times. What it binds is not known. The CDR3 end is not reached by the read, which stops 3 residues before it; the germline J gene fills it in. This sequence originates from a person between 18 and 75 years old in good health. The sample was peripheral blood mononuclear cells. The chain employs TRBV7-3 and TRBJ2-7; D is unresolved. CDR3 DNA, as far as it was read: TGTGCCAGCAGCCTGAAGGGTACCTACGAG. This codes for CASSLKGTYE. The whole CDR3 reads CASSLKGTYEQYF.